The TCR beta chain under discussion was sequenced for a study of post-analysis software for immune sequencing data. Findings and caveats of the study: The five TRBV segments detected at higher frequency in patients than in controls included TRBV5-6, TRBV5-1 and TRBV20-1. Normalized Chao1 diversity was significantly lower in multiple sclerosis patients than in controls.

Germline CDR1 is MNHEY and CDR2 is SMNVEV (reference sequence). The CDR3 has 14 residues. The V segment lost 5 bases and the J segment 4 bases; nucleotides outside the gene matches: 5. Unique molecular identifiers were built into the TCR beta cDNA libraries. A population of about 0.95 to 10 million T cells gave rise to around 530,000 cDNA molecules. TCRdb analysed the PCR reads with MiXCR anew, one entry per CDR3 protein. The sample lists around 400,000 distinct CDR3 sequences, less than 40% occurring once. This clonotype was detected a few times. Its antigen remains unknown. V is TRBV27 and J is TRBJ1-5; 7 bases align to TRBD1. The origin of this receptor is a girl between 10 and 17 years old with multiple sclerosis. What was sequenced was blood. This chain's CDR3 is CASSRQGINQPQHF. CDR3 DNA: TGTGCCAGCAGTAGACAGGGTATAAATCAGCCCCAGCATTTT.